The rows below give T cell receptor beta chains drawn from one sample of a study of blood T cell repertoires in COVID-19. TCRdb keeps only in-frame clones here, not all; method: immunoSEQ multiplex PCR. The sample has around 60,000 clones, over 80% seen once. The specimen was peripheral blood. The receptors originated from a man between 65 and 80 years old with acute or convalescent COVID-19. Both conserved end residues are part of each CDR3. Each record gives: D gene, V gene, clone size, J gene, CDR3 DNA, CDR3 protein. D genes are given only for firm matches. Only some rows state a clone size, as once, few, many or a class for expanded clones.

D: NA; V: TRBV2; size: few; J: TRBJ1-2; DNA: TGTGCCAGCAGTCGAACAGGCCTCCGGGACTATGGCTACACCTTC; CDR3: CASSRTGLRDYGYTF
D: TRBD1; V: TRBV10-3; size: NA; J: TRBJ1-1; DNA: TGTGCCATCTCGGGACAGGACCAGAACACTGAAGCTTTCTTT; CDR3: CAISGQDQNTEAFF
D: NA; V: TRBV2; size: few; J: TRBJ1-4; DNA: TGTGCCAGCAGTGAATCAGGGCCAGGCTGGAATGAAAAACTGTTTTTT; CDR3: CASSESGPGWNEKLFF
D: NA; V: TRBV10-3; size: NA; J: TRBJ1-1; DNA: TGTGCCATCAGTGAGGCCCCATGGCAGGGGAACACTGAAGCTTTCTTT; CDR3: CAISEAPWQGNTEAFF
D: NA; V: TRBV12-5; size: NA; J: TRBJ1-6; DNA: TGTGCTAGTGGTTTAGAGGCCAATTCACCCCTCCACTTT; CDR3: CASGLEANSPLHF
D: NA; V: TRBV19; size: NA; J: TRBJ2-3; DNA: TGTGCCAGTAGTATGACGGGGATGGTAGATACGCAGTATTTT; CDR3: CASSMTGMVDTQYF
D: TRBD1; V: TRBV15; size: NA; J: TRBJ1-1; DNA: TGTGCCACCAGCAGAGGACAGGGTCAAACTGAAGCTTTCTTT; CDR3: CATSRGQGQTEAFF
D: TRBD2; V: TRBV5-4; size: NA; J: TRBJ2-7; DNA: TGTGCCAGCAGCAAGCCACTAGCGGGGGGGTACGAGCAGTACTTC; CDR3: CASSKPLAGGYEQYF
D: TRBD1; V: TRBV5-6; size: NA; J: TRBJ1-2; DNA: TGTGCCAGCAGCAGGGAGACAGGGAATGGCTACACCTTC; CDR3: CASSRETGNGYTF
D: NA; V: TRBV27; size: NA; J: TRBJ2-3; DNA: TGTGCCAGCAGTTTAGAGGGTCTCCCCTTCGGCACAGATACGCAGTATTTT; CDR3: CASSLEGLPFGTDTQYF
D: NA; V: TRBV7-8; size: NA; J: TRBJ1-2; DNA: TGTGCCAGCAGCTCCGGGACAAACTATGGCTACACCTTC; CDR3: CASSSGTNYGYTF
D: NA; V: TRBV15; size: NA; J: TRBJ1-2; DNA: TGTGCCACCAGCAGAGCGCGGAGTACGGACTATGGCTACACCTTC; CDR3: CATSRARSTDYGYTF
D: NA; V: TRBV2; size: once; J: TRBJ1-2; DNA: TGTGCCAGCAGTGAAGGAGCCAGGGGCGGCTACACCTTC; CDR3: CASSEGARGGYTF
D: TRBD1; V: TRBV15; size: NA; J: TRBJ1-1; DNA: TGTGCCACCAGCAGAGTGCGCATTCGGACAGGGGAAAACACTGAAGCTTTCTTT; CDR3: CATSRVRIRTGENTEAFF
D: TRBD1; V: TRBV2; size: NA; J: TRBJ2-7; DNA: TGTGCCAGCAGTGACAGGGGGTGGGAGCAGTACTTC; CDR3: CASSDRGWEQYF
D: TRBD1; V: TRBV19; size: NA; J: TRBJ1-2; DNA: TGTGCCAGTAGTAGACAGGGGGTCGATGGCTACACCTTC; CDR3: CASSRQGVDGYTF
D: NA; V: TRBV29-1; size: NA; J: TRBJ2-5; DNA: TGCAGCGTTGAAGATACAGGGACCCAAGAGACCCAGTACTTC; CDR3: CSVEDTGTQETQYF
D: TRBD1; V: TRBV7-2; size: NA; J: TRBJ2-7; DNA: TGTGCCAGCAGCTTGGACAGGGGGAGTACGAGGCAGTACTTC; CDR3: CASSLDRGSTRQYF
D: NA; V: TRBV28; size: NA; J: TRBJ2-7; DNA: TGTGCCAGCAGGCCCTACAGGGGACTCTACGAGCAGTACTTC; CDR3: CASRPYRGLYEQYF
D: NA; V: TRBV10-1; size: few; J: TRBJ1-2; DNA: TGCGCCAGCAGTGAGGAGACTAACTATGGCTACACCTTC; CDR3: CASSEETNYGYTF
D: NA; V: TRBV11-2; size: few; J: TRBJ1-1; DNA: TGTGCCAGCAGCTTCGGACTCAGGATGAACACTGAAGCTTTCTTT; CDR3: CASSFGLRMNTEAFF
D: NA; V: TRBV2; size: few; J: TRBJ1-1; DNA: TGTGCCAGCAGTGAACGGCCCAGGGCCACTGAAGCTTTCTTT; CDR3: CASSERPRATEAFF
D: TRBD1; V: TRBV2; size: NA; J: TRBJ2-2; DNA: TGTGCCAGCAAAAGACAGGGGAACACCGGGGAGCTGTTTTTT; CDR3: CASKRQGNTGELFF
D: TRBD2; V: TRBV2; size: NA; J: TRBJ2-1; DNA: TGTGCCAGCAGTCAGCGGGACTACAATGAGCAGTTCTTC; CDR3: CASSQRDYNEQFF
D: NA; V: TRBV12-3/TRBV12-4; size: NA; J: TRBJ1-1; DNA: TGTGCCAGCACCACCGACAGAACTGAAGCTTTCTTT; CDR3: CASTTDRTEAFF
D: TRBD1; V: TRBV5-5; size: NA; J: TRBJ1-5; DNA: TGTGCCAGCAGCCAAAATTTCGGGACAGGGGTTGGACAGCCCCAGCATTTT; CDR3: CASSQNFGTGVGQPQHF
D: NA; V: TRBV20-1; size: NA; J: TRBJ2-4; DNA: TGCAGTGCGCATGAGTTGAACATTCAGTACTTC; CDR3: CSAHELNIQYF
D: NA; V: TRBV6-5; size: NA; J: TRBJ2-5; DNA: TGTGCCAGCAGTTACGGGGGGGCGTACCAAGAGACCCAGTACTTC; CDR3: CASSYGGAYQETQYF
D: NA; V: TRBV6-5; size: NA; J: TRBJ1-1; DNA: TGTGCCAGCAGCGGCAGGGTTACTGAAGCTTTCTTT; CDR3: CASSGRVTEAFF
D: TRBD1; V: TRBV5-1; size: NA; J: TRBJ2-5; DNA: TGCGCCAGCAGCTTGGGAATTCTGCAGGGGGATAAAGAGACCCAGTACTTC; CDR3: CASSLGILQGDKETQYF
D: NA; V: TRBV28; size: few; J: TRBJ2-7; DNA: TGTGCCAGCAGTTTTCAAAACTACGAGCAGTACTTC; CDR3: CASSFQNYEQYF
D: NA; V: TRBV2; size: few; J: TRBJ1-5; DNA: TGTGCCAGCAGTCCCCAGGGGAGCAATCAGCCCCAGCATTTT; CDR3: CASSPQGSNQPQHF
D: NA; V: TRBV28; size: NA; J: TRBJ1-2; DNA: TGTGCCAGCAGTTCGCAGGGTAGGAGTGGCTACACCTTC; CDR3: CASSSQGRSGYTF
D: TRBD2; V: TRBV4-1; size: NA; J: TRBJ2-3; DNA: TGCGCCAGCAGCCAAGTGGCCGGGGCTAGCGGGGGGAGTACAGATACGCAGTATTTT; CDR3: CASSQVAGASGGSTDTQYF
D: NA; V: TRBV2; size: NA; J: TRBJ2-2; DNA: TGTGCCAGCACCAGGTATGGCACCGGGGAGCTGTTTTTT; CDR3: CASTRYGTGELFF
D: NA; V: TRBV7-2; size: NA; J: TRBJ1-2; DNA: TGTGCCAGCAGCTTGGGCAGGTTCGATGGCTACACCTTC; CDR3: CASSLGRFDGYTF
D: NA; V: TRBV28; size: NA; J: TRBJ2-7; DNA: TGTGCCAGCTGGAGACTTGACAGCTACGAGCAGTACTTC; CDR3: CASWRLDSYEQYF
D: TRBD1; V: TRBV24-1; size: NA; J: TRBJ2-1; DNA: TGTGCCACTAGACAGGGGGACCGTTGGTTCTTC; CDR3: CATRQGDRWFF
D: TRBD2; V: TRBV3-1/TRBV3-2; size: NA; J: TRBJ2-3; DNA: TGTGCCAGCAGCCAAGCAAAGCGGGGAGGCACAGATACGCAGTATTTT; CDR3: CASSQAKRGGTDTQYF
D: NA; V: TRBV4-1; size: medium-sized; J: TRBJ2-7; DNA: TGCGCCAGCAGCCAAATGAAACCGGGGGCCTACGAGCAGTACTTC; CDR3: CASSQMKPGAYEQYF
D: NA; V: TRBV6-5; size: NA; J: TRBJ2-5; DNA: TGTGCCAGCAGTCGGGGACTCGCTCAAGAGACCCAGTACTTC; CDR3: CASSRGLAQETQYF
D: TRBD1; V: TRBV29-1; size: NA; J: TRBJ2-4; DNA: TGCAGCGCCAACAGGGGGGCCAAAAACATTCAGTACTTC; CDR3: CSANRGAKNIQYF
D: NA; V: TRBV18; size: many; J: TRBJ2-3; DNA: TGTGCCAGCTCACCACTCCAGACAGATACGCAGTATTTT; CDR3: CASSPLQTDTQYF
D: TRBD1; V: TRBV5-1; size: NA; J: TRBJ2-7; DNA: TGCGCCAGCAGCCGGACAGGGGGGGGCCACGAGCAGTACTTC; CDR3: CASSRTGGGHEQYF
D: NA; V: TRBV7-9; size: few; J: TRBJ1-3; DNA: TGTGCCAGCAGCCCTCCCGGTTCGTCTGGAAACACCATATATTTT; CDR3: CASSPPGSSGNTIYF
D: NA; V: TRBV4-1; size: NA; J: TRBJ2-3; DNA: TGCGCCAGCAGCCAAGTCTCAGGGAAGGCCACAGATACGCAGTATTTT; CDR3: CASSQVSGKATDTQYF
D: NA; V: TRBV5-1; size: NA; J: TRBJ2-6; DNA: TGCGCCAGCACCGGACAACCAAGCTCTGGGGCCAACGTCCTGACTTTC; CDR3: CASTGQPSSGANVLTF
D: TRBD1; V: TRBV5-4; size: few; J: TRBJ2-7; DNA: TGTGCCAGCAGAGGTGTTCCGGGACAGGCCAACTACGAGCAGTACTTC; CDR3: CASRGVPGQANYEQYF
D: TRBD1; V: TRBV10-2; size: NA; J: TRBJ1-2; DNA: TGCGCCAGCAGTCATCAGGGGGAGACTAACTATGGCTACACCTTC; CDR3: CASSHQGETNYGYTF
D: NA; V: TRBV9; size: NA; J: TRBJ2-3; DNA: TGTGCCAGCACCCTCGGTCCCACAGATACGCAGTATTTT; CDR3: CASTLGPTDTQYF
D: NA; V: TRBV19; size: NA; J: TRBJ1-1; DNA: TGTGCCAGTAGTATCAGGGTCACTGAAGCTTTCTTT; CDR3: CASSIRVTEAFF
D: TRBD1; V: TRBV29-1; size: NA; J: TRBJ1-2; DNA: TGCAGCGTTGAAGGGAACAGGGGAGGCGGCTACACCTTC; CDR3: CSVEGNRGGGYTF
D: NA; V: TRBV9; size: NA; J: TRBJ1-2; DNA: TGTGCCAGCAGCGTTTATAAGGGGTTAAACTATGGCTACACCTTC; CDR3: CASSVYKGLNYGYTF
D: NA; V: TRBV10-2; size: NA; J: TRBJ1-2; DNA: TGCGCCAGCAGTGAGTACAAATTCTATGGCTACACCTTC; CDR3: CASSEYKFYGYTF
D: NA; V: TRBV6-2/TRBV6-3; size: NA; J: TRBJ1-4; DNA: TGTGCCAGCAGCCCTTTGTCGGGGAGACAAGATAATGAAAAACTGTTTTTT; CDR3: CASSPLSGRQDNEKLFF
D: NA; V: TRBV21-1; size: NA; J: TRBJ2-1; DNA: TGTGCCAGCAGCAAACCGGGACAGTTCTACAATGAGCAGTTCTTC; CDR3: CASSKPGQFYNEQFF
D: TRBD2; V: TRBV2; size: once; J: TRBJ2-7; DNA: TGTGCCAGCAGGCGAACCGGGACTACCCTCTCGGGGGAGCAGTACTTC; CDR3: CASRRTGTTLSGEQYF
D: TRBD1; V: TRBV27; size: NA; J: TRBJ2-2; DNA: TGTGCCAGCAGTTTCTCCCCTCACGACAGGGACCCCGGGGAGCTGTTTTTT; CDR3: CASSFSPHDRDPGELFF
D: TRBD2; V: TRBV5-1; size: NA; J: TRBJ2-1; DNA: TGCGCCAGCGCCCCTGGCACGGGGGGGTCCTACAATGAGCAGTTCTTC; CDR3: CASAPGTGGSYNEQFF